This T cell receptor beta chain stems from a study of shared clonotypes between healthy human individuals. Overall study results and limits: The generation probabilities recorded for non-shared clonotypes fell below those of clonotypes shared by all four donors. Depth of sequencing was expected to influence donor clonotype sharing.

Between the trimmed V and J ends, which lost 5 bases and 0 bases, there was a span of 14 bases. This CDR3 has 16 residues. In germline, CDR1 is SGHVS, CDR2 FQNEAQ. Terminally differentiated effector memory CD45RA+ cells were excluded from the naive CD8 cells, which were CD45RO-negative and positively selected for CCR7. The donors were adults (healthy and HIV-negative) with no recent acute infections or vaccinations. Libraries were prepared by immunoSEQ multiplex PCR; TCRdb keeps only in-frame clonotypes and omits some of them. The sample includes millions of clones, about 95% of them seen just once. Details on this clone: Its antigen is unknown.

Sequenced input: naive CD8+ T cells sorted from blood. The chain has TRBV7-8 and TRBJ1-3; D gene uncertain. The TCR was taken from a man younger than 35 in good health. For the CDR3, the DNA is TGTGCCAGCAGCCCCCCGGCCGTGAGCTCTGGAAACACCATATATTTT. Amino acid sequence: CASSPPAVSSGNTIYF.